Given below is one TCR beta chain in context. These data are taken from a study of cytomegalovirus exposure and HLA in healthy donors. The study ran its PCR with 60 Vbeta and 13 Jbeta primers. TCRdb keeps only in-frame clones here, not all; method: immunoSEQ multiplex PCR. The sample lists roughly 80,000 clones, approximately 60% seen once, with 4% to 4.5% in the top ten. The V gene end was trimmed by 6 bases and the J gene end by 3 bases; junction bases not matched to a gene: 4. CDR3 length equals 13 residues. CDR1 and CDR2 from the germline V gene are SNHLY and FYNNEI. It was healthy bone marrow donors who served as donors.

The rearrangement joins TRBV2 to TRBJ1-2, with 7 nucleotides matching TRBD1. The TCR sequence derives from a male donor in good health and CMV-seropositive. Source material: PBMCs. The CDR3 DNA reads TGTGCCAGCAGCACCGACAGGGACTATGGCTACACCTTC. The encoded protein is CASSTDRDYGYTF. Variable domain in full (rest from reference TRBV2 and TRBJ1-2): EPEVTQTPSHQVTQMGQEVILRCVPISNHLYFYWYRQILGQKVEFLVSFYNNEISEKSEIFDDQFSVERPDGSNFTLKIRSTKLEDSAMYFCASSTDRDYGYTFGSGTRLTVV.